These 14 T cell receptor beta chains were sequenced from one sample in a study of blood T cell repertoires in COVID-19. TCRdb keeps only in-frame clones here, not all; method: immunoSEQ multiplex PCR. The sample shows 78,000 or so clones, about 80% of them seen only once. The source material was peripheral blood. The source of these receptors is a woman between 55 and 75 years old with acute or convalescent COVID-19.

The CDR3 sequence: CASSIGQGRQPQHF. CDR3 sequence (DNA): TGTGCCAGTAGTATAGGACAGGGGAGGCAGCCCCAGCATTTT. The chain couples TRBV19 to TRBJ1-5, with 8 bases identical to TRBD1. The V gene end was trimmed by 1 base and the J gene end by 7 bases; junction bases not matched to a gene: 3. CDR1 and CDR2 from the germline V gene are LNHDA and SQIVND (reference sequence). The CDR3 runs to 14 residues.

This rearrangement joins TRBV19 to TRBJ2-7, with a tentative D call TRBD1 (5 bases). The germline V and J ends were trimmed by 10 bases and 2 bases, with 18 bases remaining between them. This CDR3 has 14 amino acids. From germline, CDR1 is LNHDA and CDR2 SQIVND (reference sequence). The CDR3, as DNA: TGTGCCACCTCCCCCAGACAGCGAGCCTACGAGCAGTACTTC. As protein: CATSPRQRAYEQYF.

The genes are TRBV5-6 and TRBJ2-7; maybe TRBD1 (6 bases). This CDR3 has 13 residues. Germline loops: CDR1 SGHDT, CDR2 YYEEEE. V lost 4 bases and J 3 bases, leaving 11 bases between the germline ends. CDR3 region: CASSPGQLYEQYF. The CDR3 nucleotides are TGTGCCAGCAGCCCCGGACAGCTCTACGAGCAGTACTTC.

This clone showed up just once. This sequence joins TRBV19 and TRBJ1-2; tentative D call: TRBD1 (6 bases). CDR3 size: 13 residues. Per germline, CDR1 LNHDA and CDR2 SQIVND (reference sequence). V was trimmed by 7 bases and J by 3 bases, leaving 12 bases between them. The DNA for the CDR3 is TGTGCCAGTACCAGGGGTATGGACTATGGCTACACCTTC. It is translated as CASTRGMDYGYTF.

The V gene is TRBV9, the J gene TRBJ1-2, with unresolved D. The CDR3 contains 13 residues. The V end lost 4 bases, the J end lost 7 bases, and 14 bases lay between the germline ends. Germline lookup yields CDR1 SGDLS and CDR2 YYNGEE. The CDR3 reads CASSSISGSGYTF. CDR3 nucleotide sequence: TGTGCCAGCAGCTCGATATCGGGAAGTGGCTACACCTTC.

J is TRBJ1-1 and V is TRBV30, with D possibly matching TRBD1 (5 bases). The CDR3 runs 13 residues. V lost 3 bases and J 4 bases, leaving 12 bases between the germline ends. Germline-derived CDR1 and CDR2 are GTSNPN and SVGIG (reference sequence). The CDR3: CAWRRGEGTEAFF. CDR3 nucleotides: TGTGCCTGGAGGAGAGGGGAGGGCACTGAAGCTTTCTTT. The whole variable domain, filled in from reference TRBV30 and TRBJ1-1, reads SQTIHQWPATLVQPVGSPLSLECTVEGTSNPNLYWYRQAAGRGLQLLFYSVGIGQISSEVPQNLSASRPQDRQFILSSKKLLLSDSGFYLCAWRRGEGTEAFFGQGTRLTVV.

This chain joins TRBV5-1 and TRBJ1-6; no reliable D call. V was trimmed by 2 bases and J by 7 bases, leaving 10 bases between them. CDR3 length: 14 amino acids. CDR1 SGHRS and CDR2 YFSETQ come from the germline V gene. CDR3 protein: CASSFTGLNSPLHF. The CDR3 nucleotides are TGCGCCAGCAGCTTTACGGGTCTCAATTCACCCCTCCACTTT.

CDR3 sequence: CASSPPSRLTAGELFF. The DNA for the CDR3 is TGTGCCAGCTCACCACCGTCAAGACTCACCGCCGGGGAGCTGTTTTTT. The chain recombines TRBV18 with TRBJ2-2; D not resolved. Germline V gives CDR1 KGHSH, CDR2 LQKENI. CDR3 length: 16 amino acids. V was pared by 0 bases and J by 6 bases, with 14 bases between.

This rearrangement joins TRBV2 to TRBJ1-4, with D unclear. Germline V gives CDR1 SNHLY, CDR2 FYNNEI. The V end lost 6 bases, the J end lost 2 bases, and 13 bases lay between the germline ends. The CDR3 spans 15 residues. This CDR3 is CASRVTETTNEKLFF. CDR3 in DNA: TGTGCCAGCAGGGTAACAGAGACCACTAATGAAAAACTGTTTTTT.

The rearrangement links TRBV18 to TRBJ2-3; possible D gene TRBD2, 7 bases. Germline CDR1 and CDR2: KGHSH and LQKENI. V lost 1 base, J lost 6 bases, and 20 bases lay in between. The CDR3 has 17 residues. CDR3 nucleotides: TGTGCCAGCTCACCACGCTTAGACGGGGGGCGGATCGATACGCAGTATTTT. It translates to CASSPRLDGGRIDTQYF. Variable domain in full (rest from reference TRBV18 and TRBJ2-3): NAGVMQNPRHLVRRRGQEARLRCSPMKGHSHVYWYRQLPEEGLKFMVYLQKENIIDESGMPKERFSAEFPKEGPSILRIQQVVRGDSAAYFCASSPRLDGGRIDTQYFGPGTRLTVL.

The genes are TRBV6-5 and TRBJ2-4; maybe TRBD1 (6 bases). There are 16 residues in the CDR3. The germline V gene has CDR1 MNHEY and CDR2 SVGAGI. V lost 0 bases to trimming and J lost 2 bases, with 11 bases between them. CDR3 nucleotide sequence: TGTGCCAGCAGTTACTCGATCAGGGACACCAAAAACATTCAGTACTTC. As protein: CASSYSIRDTKNIQYF.

This chain connects TRBV7-9 to TRBJ1-3; no reliable D call. Trimming pared 4 bases from V and 0 bases from J, leaving 13 bases between. Germline CDR1 and CDR2: SEHNR and FQNEAQ (reference sequence). There are 16 residues in the CDR3. The DNA of the CDR3 is TGTGCCAGCAGCTGGGGTGGGAGTAACTCTGGAAACACCATATATTTT. This gives the protein CASSWGGSNSGNTIYF.

The rearrangement uses TRBV11-1 and TRBJ1-2; possibly TRBD1 for D (5 bases). This CDR3 comprises 14 residues. Germline CDR1 reads SGHAT; CDR2 reads FQDESV (reference sequence). The ends were cut back, 5 bases at V and 5 bases at J, with 15 bases in the middle. The CDR3 spells CASSHPTEGYGYTF. The CDR3 coding sequence is TGTGCCAGCAGCCACCCGACAGAAGGGTATGGCTACACCTTC.

The count of this clone is one. The chain is built from TRBV15 and TRBJ2-7; D is undetermined. This CDR3 has 13 residues. With 3 bases removed from V and 7 bases from J, the gap between germline ends came to 13 bases. Germline CDR1 reads LNHNV; CDR2 reads YYDKDF (reference sequence). The CDR3 loop reads CATSSRATVEQYF. CDR3 nucleotide sequence: TGTGCCACCAGCAGTCGTGCTACAGTAGAGCAGTACTTC. Full variable domain (outside the CDR3, taken from reference TRBV15 and TRBJ2-7): DAMVIQNPRYQVTQFGKPVTLSCSQTLNHNVMYWYQQKSSQAPKLLFHYYDKDFNNEADTPDNFQSRRPNTSFCFLDIRSPGLGDTAMYLCATSSRATVEQYFGPGTRLTVT.